This T cell receptor beta chain comes out of a study of blood T cell repertoires in COVID-19. Study summary: Whether acute or convalescent, the COVID-19 samples came from the United States, Italy and Spain. From T cells, B-cell-depleted T cells, or PBMCs came the material, which was cDNA or gDNA.

In the authors' workflow: Estimates of nucleated cell counts were drawn from the amplification of reference gene primers. TCRdb's table, derived via immunoSEQ multiplex PCR, lists solely in-frame clones and lacks some. V and J calls and clone size follow that table, whereas D and trimming were derived from the DNA. The sample records more than 250,000 clones, around 90% being singletons. Trimming removed 5 bases at V and 0 bases at J, with 7 bases between. Germline V gene lookup returns CDR1 SNHLY and CDR2 FYNNEI. The CDR3 runs 14 residues. V is TRBV2 and J is TRBJ1-4; TRBD1 might be the D (5 bases). Input material: peripheral blood. The source is a man between 50 and 59 years old with active or convalescent COVID-19. For the CDR3, the DNA is TGTGCCAGCAGTTCAGGGACAACTAATGAAAAACTGTTTTTT. Protein sequence: CASSSGTTNEKLFF.